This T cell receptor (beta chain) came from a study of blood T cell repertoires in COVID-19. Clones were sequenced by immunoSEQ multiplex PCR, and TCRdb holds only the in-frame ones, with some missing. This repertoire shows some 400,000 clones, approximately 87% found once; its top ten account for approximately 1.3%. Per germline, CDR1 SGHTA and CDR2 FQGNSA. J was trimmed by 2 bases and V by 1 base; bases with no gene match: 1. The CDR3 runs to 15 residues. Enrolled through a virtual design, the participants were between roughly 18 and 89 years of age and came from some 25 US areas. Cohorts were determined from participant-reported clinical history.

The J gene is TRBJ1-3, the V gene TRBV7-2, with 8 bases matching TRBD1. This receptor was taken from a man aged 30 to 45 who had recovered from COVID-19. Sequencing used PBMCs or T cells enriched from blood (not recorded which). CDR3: CASSLGTGTGNTIYF. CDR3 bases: TGTGCCAGCAGCTTAGGGACAGGGACTGGAAACACCATATATTTT.